This TCR beta chain was retrieved from a study of chemoradiotherapy in HPV16-positive cancers. Notes on the study in general: The functional HPV-specific definition rests on just a couple of HPV16-positive patients. During treatment, candidate HPV-specific clones and E7-related motifs expanded in tumor.

Generated by immunoSEQ multiplex PCR, the TCRdb table keeps only in-frame clones and is missing some. Of almost 4,500 clones listed, roughly 90% are singletons. Repeated repertoire sampling spanned the course of chemoradiotherapy. Concerning this clone: The antigen remains unidentified. Different DNA sequences within this sample yield the same CDR3.

Unmatched junction bases numbered 4, after V lost 5 bases and J lost 3 bases. The V gene's germline CDR1 is SGHVS and CDR2 FQNEAQ. The CDR3 runs to 14 residues. This chain uses TRBV7-8 with TRBJ2-7; 10 bases match TRBD2. The clonotype originates from a human donor with HPV-associated anogenital cancer. This specimen was taken from a patient who underwent chemoradiotherapy. CDR3 sequence reads: CASSLLAGVYEQYF. In DNA, the CDR3 is TGTGCCAGCAGCCTGCTAGCGGGAGTCTACGAGCAGTACTTC.